These T cell receptor beta chains were read from a single sample in a study of blood T cell repertoires in COVID-19. Profiled with immunoSEQ multiplex PCR; TCRdb holds only in-frame clones, not every one. The table lists roughly 80,000 clones, around 80% of them singletons. Sample: peripheral blood. Receptor source: an elderly man with acute or convalescent COVID-19. Each CDR3 is given with its conserved first and last residue.

J: TRBJ2-3
V: TRBV7-2
CDR3: CASGRGPTDTQYF

J: TRBJ1-2
V: TRBV9
CDR3: CASSAGTGGFGYTF

J: TRBJ2-1
V: TRBV6-4
CDR3: CASSSAGGRNEQFF

J: TRBJ2-3
V: TRBV24-1
CDR3: CATSDPTTSTDTQYF

J: TRBJ1-6
V: TRBV5-5
CDR3: CASSLVGGTDNSPLHF

J: TRBJ1-5
V: TRBV6-5
CDR3: CASSPGTGDNQPQHF

J: TRBJ2-2
V: TRBV9
CDR3: CASSETGWGTGELFF

J: TRBJ1-4
V: TRBV2
CDR3: CASSDRQGAWEKLFF

J: TRBJ1-1
V: TRBV5-5
CDR3: CASSVTGVDGAFF

J: TRBJ1-1
V: TRBV6-5
CDR3: CASSPVGRLNTEAFF

J: TRBJ1-3
V: TRBV4-2
CDR3: CASSQEWTGSSGNTIYF

J: TRBJ2-3
V: TRBV7-3
CDR3: CASSRSGTDTQYF

J: TRBJ2-7
V: TRBV5-1
CDR3: CASSAGQGVYLGYEQYF

J: TRBJ1-5
V: TRBV6-5
CDR3: CASSSGTSNQPQHF

J: TRBJ1-2
V: TRBV5-1
CDR3: CASSQGKDYGYTF

J: TRBJ1-6
V: TRBV27
CDR3: CASTADRVYNSPLHF

J: TRBJ1-2
V: TRBV6-5
CDR3: CASTTATGTYGYTF

J: TRBJ1-1
V: TRBV5-1
CDR3: CASSLEGGRTEAFF

J: TRBJ1-6
V: TRBV27
CDR3: CASSQGLNSPLHF

J: TRBJ1-4
V: TRBV5-5
CDR3: CASSSSSDARANEKLFF

J: TRBJ1-4
V: TRBV20-1
CDR3: CSASQRITNEKLFF

J: TRBJ1-4
V: TRBV7-2
CDR3: CASSPLGSRNEKLFF

J: TRBJ1-5
V: TRBV19
CDR3: CASSPGGLQPQHF

J: TRBJ2-2
V: TRBV5-4
CDR3: CASSFTGTSGGFSIPGELFF

J: TRBJ1-1
V: TRBV5-1
CDR3: CASSAGQNTEAFF

J: TRBJ1-2
V: TRBV9
CDR3: CASSPRGGQLYGYTF

J: TRBJ1-1
V: TRBV6-5
CDR3: CASSDTGRGTEAFF

J: TRBJ1-3
V: TRBV5-1
CDR3: CASSPPNGGGNTIYF

J: TRBJ2-5
V: TRBV2
CDR3: CASSDGLAGGRRETQYF

J: TRBJ1-6
V: TRBV15
CDR3: CATSRDLRQDNSPLHF

J: TRBJ2-1
V: TRBV5-1
CDR3: CASSNGGYNEQFF

J: TRBJ2-1
V: TRBV24-1
CDR3: CATSDLTVNEQFF

J: TRBJ1-4
V: TRBV5-1
CDR3: CASSGSRSNEKLFF

J: TRBJ2-3
V: TRBV29-1
CDR3: CSVGGAAGGTQYF

J: TRBJ1-1
V: TRBV6-5
CDR3: CASSYRGGNTEAFF

J: TRBJ1-1
V: TRBV9
CDR3: CASSVEGQGYTEAFF

J: TRBJ2-3
V: TRBV7-2
CDR3: CASSQYRGLSTDTQYF

J: TRBJ2-5
V: TRBV5-1
CDR3: CASSSSGRQETQYF

J: TRBJ2-7
V: TRBV19
CDR3: CASSTGTATYEQYF

J: TRBJ2-7
V: TRBV2
CDR3: CASSEAGYEQYF

J: TRBJ2-1
V: TRBV12-3/TRBV12-4
CDR3: CASSPTGDEQFF